Each of the 26 T cell receptor beta chains below was sequenced from the same sample in a study of blood T cell repertoires in COVID-19. Some clones are missing from TCRdb's copy, which holds only in-frame ones; the method was immunoSEQ multiplex PCR. The table lists about 100,000 clones, approximately 80% of them singletons. Material: peripheral blood. The origin of the receptors is a woman in her seventies with acute or convalescent COVID-19.

The rearrangement links TRBV6-6 to TRBJ1-5, with TRBD1 matching over 8 bases. The CDR3 runs 14 residues. From germline, CDR1 is MNHNY and CDR2 SVGAGI (reference sequence). Unmatched junction bases numbered 5, after V lost 4 bases and J lost 6 bases. The CDR3 loop is CASSFADRVQPQHF. The CDR3 DNA reads TGTGCCAGCAGTTTCGCGGACAGGGTTCAGCCCCAGCATTTT.

This chain connects TRBV18 to TRBJ2-7; D is possibly TRBD1 (6 bases). The CDR3 consists of 12 residues. The V end was cut by 3 bases, the J end by 10 bases, with 13 bases between. Germline V lookup: CDR1 KGHSH, CDR2 LQKENI. The DNA of the CDR3 is TGTGCCAGCTCACCGGACAGTTTTCGCCAGTACTTC. Translation: CASSPDSFRQYF.

The rearrangement joins TRBV18 to TRBJ1-1, with 9 bases identical to TRBD1. This CDR3 has 16 residues. Germline V gene data show CDR1 as KGHSH and CDR2 as LQKENI. V gave up 0 bases and J gave up 6 bases; unmatched junction bases: 8. CDR3 nucleotides: TGTGCCAGCTCACCACCTTTCGGACAGGGGTATTCTGAAGCTTTCTTT. Amino acids: CASSPPFGQGYSEAFF.

The chain couples TRBV19 to TRBJ1-2; no reliable D call. The CDR3 length is 14 residues. The germline V and J ends were trimmed by 1 base and 2 bases, with 8 bases remaining between them. Germline V gene sequence: CDR1 LNHDA, CDR2 SQIVND (reference sequence). DNA of the CDR3: TGTGCCAGTAGTATAGCGGAGGGAAACTATGGCTACACCTTC. It is translated as CASSIAEGNYGYTF.

The CDR3: CASSGRDRTYNEQFF. Written as DNA, the CDR3 is TGTGCCAGCAGCGGACGGGACAGAACCTACAATGAGCAGTTCTTC. The chain has TRBV9 and TRBJ2-1; TRBD1 agrees at 7 bases. Germline CDR1 is SGDLS and CDR2 is YYNGEE. The J segment lost 2 bases and the V segment lost 3 bases, leaving 5 bases of the junction unmatched. This CDR3 is built from 15 residues. The complete variable domain, with remaining parts taken from reference TRBV9 and TRBJ2-1, reads DSGVTQTPKHLITATGQRVTLRCSPRSGDLSVYWYQQSLDQGLQFLIQYYNGEERAKGNILERFSAQQFPDLHSELNLSSLELGDSALYFCASSGRDRTYNEQFFGPGTRLTVL.

This chain connects TRBV7-3 to TRBJ2-1, with D maybe TRBD2 (7 bases). Germline loops: CDR1 SGHTA, CDR2 FQGTGA. Trimming took off 0 bases at V and 4 bases at J, with 10 bases between the two ends. The CDR3 spans 15 residues. The CDR3 nucleotides are TGTGCCAGCAGCTTAACGAGGGGGGGATACAATGAGCAGTTCTTC. Protein: CASSLTRGGYNEQFF.

The J gene is TRBJ1-2, the V gene TRBV24-1; 7 bases are shared with TRBD1. The CDR3 totals 14 residues. Germline V gives CDR1 KGHDR, CDR2 SFDVKD. V was pared by 4 bases and J by 8 bases, with 9 bases of the junction left unmatched. CDR3 nucleotides: TGTGCCACCAGTGACCGGGGACAGATGGGAGGCTACACCTTC. This codes for CATSDRGQMGGYTF.

The rearrangement links TRBV7-9 to TRBJ2-5, with TRBD2 identical over 9 bases. The V gene end was trimmed by 1 base and the J gene end by 1 base; junction bases not matched to a gene: 1. Germline CDR1 reads SEHNR; CDR2 reads FQNEAQ (reference sequence). This CDR3 contains 15 residues. CDR3 residues: CASSLVTSGQETQYF. The CDR3 DNA reads TGTGCCAGCAGCTTAGTGACTAGCGGCCAAGAGACCCAGTACTTC.

This chain uses TRBV4-3 with TRBJ1-2; 10 positions match TRBD1. The germline V gene encodes CDR1 LGHNA and CDR2 YSLEER. The CDR3 totals 17 residues. With 3 bases clipped from V and 3 bases from J, the junction kept 10 bases outside the gene matches. CDR3 sequence (DNA): TGCGCCAGCAGCCATTCAACTCCGGGACAGGGGCACTATGGCTACACCTTC. Translation gives CASSHSTPGQGHYGYTF.

This clone occurred once. The gene calls are TRBV7-8 and TRBJ1-3; no definite D call. The V gene lost 3 bases and the J gene lost 2 bases, with 11 bases spanning the gap. The length of the CDR3 is 15 residues. Per germline, CDR1 SGHVS and CDR2 FQNEAQ. Here the CDR3 reads CASSFQKSPGNTIYF. The CDR3 nucleotides are TGTGCCAGCAGCTTCCAGAAATCCCCTGGAAACACCATATATTTT.

The sample holds one count of this clone. The rearrangement joins TRBV6-5 to TRBJ2-1; 7 bases match TRBD2. Per the germline V gene, CDR1 is MNHEY and CDR2 is SVGAGI. There are 14 residues in the CDR3. V shed 2 bases and J 5 bases; nucleotides not matched to a gene: 3. The CDR3 is CASSYLGGNNEQFF. CDR3 in DNA: TGTGCCAGCAGTTACCTGGGAGGGAACAATGAGCAGTTCTTC.

The chain has TRBV5-1 and TRBJ2-2; 8 positions agree with TRBD1. CDR3 length: 15 residues. Germline V gene lookup returns CDR1 SGHRS and CDR2 YFSETQ. V trimming: 4 bases; J trimming: 5 bases; junction bases outside the gene matches: 7. The CDR3: CASSPDRGGTGELFF. The CDR3 nucleotides read TGCGCCAGCAGCCCTGACAGGGGTGGGACCGGGGAGCTGTTTTTT.

The chain couples TRBV19 to TRBJ1-1; weak D call: TRBD1 (6 bases). Germline assignment: CDR1 LNHDA and CDR2 SQIVND (reference sequence). This CDR3 has 12 residues. CDR3 region: CASARGRTEAFF. The DNA of the CDR3 is TGTGCGTCAGCCAGGGGCAGGACTGAAGCTTTCTTT.

The chain joins TRBV4-1 to TRBJ1-6, with D uncertain. The CDR3 is 14 residues long. V was trimmed by 6 bases and J by 5 bases, leaving 11 bases between them. CDR1 MGHRA and CDR2 YSYEKL come from the germline V gene. The CDR3 loop reads CASRSGSNNSPLHF. As DNA, the CDR3 is TGCGCCAGCAGGTCCGGGTCTAATAATTCACCCCTCCACTTT.

This chain links TRBV15 with TRBJ1-6; D remains unclear. Trimming removed 0 bases at V and 7 bases at J, with 10 bases between. CDR1 and CDR2 (germline): LNHNV, YYDKDF (reference sequence). CDR3 length: 15 amino acids. The CDR3 loop reads CATSRDSSGNSPLHF. The CDR3 DNA sequence: TGTGCCACCAGCAGAGATTCTTCGGGAAATTCACCCCTCCACTTT.

J is TRBJ2-7 and V is TRBV6-1; TRBD2 might be the D (6 bases). Germline assignment: CDR1 MNHNS and CDR2 SASEGT. Trimming shortened V by 2 bases and J by 5 bases, and 10 bases separated the two germline ends. The CDR3 has 13 residues. The chain's CDR3 is CASSERRRDEQYV. The DNA of the CDR3 is TGTGCCAGCAGTGAAAGAAGGAGGGACGAGCAGTACGTC.

In its sample, this clone was seen a few times. In DNA, the CDR3 is TGTGCCAGCAGCTCCGGGACTAGACCCCATGAGCAGTTCTTC. This translates into CASSSGTRPHEQFF. This chain connects TRBV7-3 to TRBJ2-1; 8 bases fit TRBD2. The V gene's germline CDR1 is SGHTA and CDR2 FQGTGA. CDR3 length equals 14 residues. With V trimmed by 4 bases and J by 8 bases, 7 bases remained unmatched.

This chain links TRBV5-1 with TRBJ2-5; D gene ambiguous. Germline lookup yields CDR1 SGHRS and CDR2 YFSETQ. The V gene lost 3 bases and the J gene lost 2 bases, with 11 bases spanning the gap. This CDR3 has 14 amino acids. The CDR3 loop is CASSSAFGQETQYF. The CDR3 DNA reads as TGCGCCAGCAGCTCTGCCTTCGGGCAAGAGACCCAGTACTTC.

The chain couples TRBV20-1 to TRBJ2-1; D not certain. Trimming left V 7 bases short and J 6 bases short, with 10 bases between. The CDR3 spans 11 residues. Germline-derived CDR1 and CDR2 are DFQATT and SNEGSKA (reference sequence). The CDR3 sequence: CSGPTRNEQFF. CDR3 bases: TGCAGTGGCCCGACACGCAATGAGCAGTTCTTC.

The V call is TRBV2, the J call TRBJ1-2, with a possible D match to TRBD1 (5 bases). Between the trimmed V and J ends, which lost 4 bases and 0 bases, there was a span of 18 bases. The CDR3 contains 17 residues. Germline V gene sequence: CDR1 SNHLY, CDR2 FYNNEI. The CDR3 DNA reads TGTGCCAGCAGTGTTAGACAGCCTAACTTCTCTAACTATGGCTACACCTTC. Translation gives CASSVRQPNFSNYGYTF.

The CDR3 DNA sequence: TGTGCCAGCAGCCAAGAGGACAGGGGGCGCGGGATGTTTTTT. It translates to CASSQEDRGRGMFF. The chain couples TRBV14 to TRBJ1-4; 11 bases line up with TRBD1. Germline V lookup: CDR1 SGHDN, CDR2 FVKESK. CDR3 length: 14 residues. The V segment lost 0 bases and the J segment 15 bases; nucleotides outside the gene matches: 6.

The chain recombines TRBV19 with TRBJ1-6; D might be TRBD1 (5 bases). The V gene lost 3 bases and the J gene lost 6 bases, with 15 bases spanning the gap. CDR3 length: 16 amino acids. CDR1 LNHDA and CDR2 SQIVND come from the germline V gene (reference sequence). DNA for the CDR3: TGTGCCAGTAGTATCGACAGTAATACTGCTAATTCACCCCTCCACTTT. Translated: CASSIDSNTANSPLHF. Combining the CDR3 with reference TRBV19 and TRBJ1-6 gives the whole variable domain DGGITQSPKYLFRKEGQNVTLSCEQNLNHDAMYWYRQDPGQGLRLIYYSQIVNDFQKGDIAEGYSVSREKKESFPLTVTSAQKNPTAFYLCASSIDSNTANSPLHFGNGTRLTVT.

The chain is built from TRBV7-7 and TRBJ2-3, with D possibly TRBD1 on 6 matching bases. The CDR3 is 14 amino acids. Germline values: CDR1 SSHAT, CDR2 FNYEAQ (reference sequence). V gave up 6 bases and J gave up 2 bases, with 12 bases separating them. The CDR3 nucleotides are TGTGCCAGCAGTCAGGACAGAAACACAGATACGCAGTATTTT. As protein: CASSQDRNTDTQYF.

The rearrangement links TRBV3-1 (or the pseudogene TRBV3-2) to TRBJ2-5, with a weak D call TRBD1 (6 bases). Germline V CDR1 and CDR2: LGHDT, YNNKEL (reference sequence). This CDR3 is built from 16 residues. The V end lost 2 bases, the J end lost 5 bases, and 18 bases lay between the germline ends. CDR3 DNA: TGTGCCAGCAGCCAACCACCGGGCAGGGGCGAGGAGACCCAGTACTTC. Translated: CASSQPPGRGEETQYF.

This clone was seen a handful of times. The rearrangement uses TRBV15 and TRBJ2-1; TRBD2 is a possible D gene (5 bases). CDR3 length: 15 amino acids. V was trimmed by 0 bases and J by 3 bases, leaving 9 bases between them. Germline V gene data show CDR1 as LNHNV and CDR2 as YYDKDF (reference sequence). This CDR3 is CATSRDPGNYNEQFF. Here the CDR3 DNA reads TGTGCCACCAGCAGAGACCCGGGGAACTACAATGAGCAGTTCTTC.

The table lists this clone with a few counts. The CDR3 reads CSVRRDSGEKLFF. CDR3 in DNA: TGCAGCGTGAGGCGGGACAGCGGAGAAAAACTGTTTTTT. V and J are TRBV29-1 and TRBJ1-4; 7 bases map to TRBD1. The CDR3 is 13 amino acids. Germline loops: CDR1 SQVTM, CDR2 ANQGSEA. The junction had 9 bases not matched to a gene; V was cut back by 6 bases and J by 8 bases.